Following are 29 T cell receptor beta chains from one sample sequenced in a study of identical twins. Via MiXCR, TCRdb re-called the 5' RACE reads, giving one row per CDR3 protein. The sample consists of about 500,000 distinct CDR3 sequences, approximately 14% of them appearing once. This same sample was also taken into another study, of yellow fever vaccine responses in identical twins.

What was sequenced was CD4+ T cells sorted from blood. These receptors all stem from a woman younger than 30 in good health.

The gene calls are TRBV6-5 and TRBJ2-1, with D perhaps matching TRBD1 (6 bases). Germline-derived CDR1 and CDR2 are MNHEY and SVGAGI. The CDR3 has 14 amino acids. V dropped 7 bases and J dropped 5 bases, with 15 bases sitting between them. In nucleotides, the CDR3 is TGTGCCAGCACTTTCGGACAGTCAGACAATGAGCAGTTCTTC. Translation gives CASTFGQSDNEQFF.

The rearrangement joins TRBV6-2 or TRBV6-3 to TRBJ2-7, with 7 bases fitting TRBD2. The germline CDR1 and CDR2 sequences are MNHEY and SVGEGT. The V segment lost 2 bases and the J segment 2 bases; nucleotides outside the gene matches: 3. The CDR3 extends over 14 amino acids. CDR3 DNA: TGTGCCAGCAGTTACCCCGGACTAGCCTACGAGCAGTACTTC. Translating gives CASSYPGLAYEQYF.

In this sample, this clonotype turned up a few times. The chain uses TRBV3-1 and TRBJ2-7; D is unresolved. Trimming took 1 base from V and 2 from J, leaving 21 bases between them. The CDR3 loop spans 18 amino acids. The germline gives CDR1 LGHDT, CDR2 YNNKEL (reference sequence). The CDR3, as DNA: TGTGCCAGCAGCCAAGTGCCCGGTGGGGTTAGTAGGACCTACGAGCAGTACTTC. It codes for CASSQVPGGVSRTYEQYF.

DNA of the CDR3: TGTGCCAGTAGTACGCCGGGACAAGTCTACGAGCAGTACTTC. Its translation is CASSTPGQVYEQYF. This chain joins TRBV19 and TRBJ2-7, with D possibly matching TRBD1 (6 bases). CDR1 and CDR2 (germline): LNHDA, SQIVND (reference sequence). Trimming removed 4 bases at V and 3 bases at J, with 13 bases between. The CDR3 has 14 amino acids.

Many counts were recorded for this clonotype. This chain links TRBV29-1 with TRBJ1-5; 9 positions match TRBD1. The V gene end was trimmed by 5 bases and the J gene end by 0 bases; junction bases not matched to a gene: 17. The germline gives CDR1 SQVTM, CDR2 ANQGSEA. The CDR3 length is 19 residues. The CDR3 sequence is CSVIFRGQGQLYSNQPQHF. In DNA form, the CDR3 reads TGCAGCGTTATTTTCCGGGGACAGGGTCAACTTTATAGCAATCAGCCCCAGCATTTT.

This chain joins TRBV5-1 and TRBJ2-1; TRBD2 aligns across 15 bases. The germline CDR1 and CDR2 sequences are SGHRS and YFSETQ. CDR3 length: 15 residues. J gave up 9 bases and V 4 bases, and 5 bases lay outside the gene matches. CDR3 region: CASSKGLAGGGEQFF. The DNA for the CDR3 is TGCGCCAGCAGCAAGGGACTAGCGGGGGGAGGTGAGCAGTTCTTC.

This clonotype was detected many times. This chain connects TRBV5-1 to TRBJ2-2; the D gene is possibly TRBD2 (5 bases). CDR3 size: 15 residues. The V and J ends lost 0 bases and 0 bases respectively, with 6 bases between them. Germline assignment: CDR1 SGHRS and CDR2 YFSETQ. The CDR3 nucleotides read TGCGCCAGCAGCTTGGGGAGGACGAACACCGGGGAGCTGTTTTTT. This encodes CASSLGRTNTGELFF.

The chain recombines TRBV12-3 or TRBV12-4 with TRBJ2-7; maybe TRBD1 (5 bases). V was trimmed by 1 base and J by 0 bases, leaving 10 bases between them. The CDR3 contains 15 residues. As DNA, the CDR3 is TGTGCCAGCAGTTTAGGACAGCCCGGCTCCTACGAGCAGTACTTC. Translation gives CASSLGQPGSYEQYF.

This clonotype was picked up a small number of times. This chain joins TRBV5-1 and TRBJ2-2, with 11 bases that match TRBD1. Germline values: CDR1 SGHRS, CDR2 YFSETQ. After removal of 4 bases from V and 8 bases from J, the junction contained 13 bases not matched to a gene. The CDR3 runs 17 residues. Here the CDR3 reads CASSPEPRTGGKGELFF. The CDR3 DNA is TGCGCCAGCAGCCCAGAGCCCAGGACAGGGGGCAAGGGGGAGCTGTTTTTT.

The chain couples TRBV12-3 or TRBV12-4 to TRBJ2-1; 8 bases align to TRBD2. V dropped 6 bases and J dropped 6; count of bases not matched to a gene: 13. This CDR3 region has 16 residues. The CDR3 DNA sequence: TGTGCCAGCAGCTCAGGTAGGACTAGCTTAACCAATGAGCAGTTCTTC. Translating it yields CASSSGRTSLTNEQFF.

This CDR3 reads CAISVKDTGVSYNEQFF. CDR3 DNA: TGTGCCATCAGTGTGAAGGACACGGGAGTCTCTTACAATGAGCAGTTCTTC. This sequence joins TRBV10-3 and TRBJ2-1; a weak D match, TRBD2 (6 bases). The CDR3 is 17 residues long. V was trimmed by 4 bases and J by 4 bases, leaving 20 bases between them. From germline, CDR1 is ENHRY and CDR2 SYGVKD.

V is TRBV14 and J is TRBJ2-7; D possibly corresponds to TRBD1 (7 bases). The CDR3 has 13 amino acids. Germline-derived CDR1 and CDR2 are SGHDN and FVKESK. Deletions cut 7 bases from V and 6 bases from J, with 16 bases between. Here the CDR3 reads CASTPGGGLEQYF. CDR3 DNA: TGTGCCAGCACCCCTGGAGGGGGCCTCGAGCAGTACTTC.

This clonotype was recorded a few times. The chain is built from TRBV14 and TRBJ2-3, with D perhaps given as TRBD1 or TRBD2 (5 bases each). The CDR3 length is 14 residues. The ends were cut back, 1 base at V and 5 bases at J, with 10 bases in the middle. Germline CDR1 and CDR2: SGHDN and FVKESK. The CDR3 DNA reads as TGTGCCAGCAGCCAAGTTGTTGGGGGAGATACGCAGTATTTT. This sequence encodes CASSQVVGGDTQYF.

This CDR3 is CASSLNGQGGNQPQHF. The CDR3 DNA is TGCGCCAGCAGCTTGAACGGGCAGGGGGGGAATCAGCCCCAGCATTTT. This sequence joins TRBV5-1 and TRBJ1-5, with TRBD1 matching over 7 bases. Germline lookup yields CDR1 SGHRS and CDR2 YFSETQ. The CDR3 covers 16 residues. The V gene end was trimmed by 1 base and the J gene end by 4 bases; junction bases not matched to a gene: 8.

The rearrangement uses TRBV18 and TRBJ2-7, with D possibly being TRBD1 (6 bases). Trimming removed 4 bases at V and 2 bases at J, with 18 bases between. Germline CDR1 reads KGHSH; CDR2 reads LQKENI. The CDR3 spans 16 residues. CDR3: CASSRETGLLTYEQYF. For the CDR3, the DNA is TGTGCCAGCTCACGAGAGACAGGCCTTTTAACCTACGAGCAGTACTTC.

The V call is TRBV18, the J call TRBJ2-7; 7 bases map to TRBD2. The J segment lost 5 bases and the V segment lost 0 bases, leaving 7 bases of the junction unmatched. Germline V lookup: CDR1 KGHSH, CDR2 LQKENI. The CDR3 loop spans 15 amino acids. The DNA for the CDR3 is TGTGCCAGCTCACCACCGGGAGGGGTTAAGAACGAGCAGTACTTC. Its protein is CASSPPGGVKNEQYF.

The chain is built from TRBV5-1 and TRBJ2-1, with 10 bases fitting TRBD1. This CDR3 is built from 14 residues. Germline loops: CDR1 SGHRS, CDR2 YFSETQ. Unmatched junction bases numbered 7, after V lost 4 bases and J lost 9 bases. The CDR3 region has the DNA TGCGCCAGCAGCAAGGGACAGGGGTCTTCTGAGCAGTTCTTC. Its translation is CASSKGQGSSEQFF.

This clonotype was seen only a few times. The J gene is TRBJ2-7, the V gene TRBV3-1; the D gene is possibly TRBD1 (5 bases). Germline CDR1 LGHDT, CDR2 YNNKEL (reference sequence). V was cut by 0 bases and J by 6 bases, with 15 bases left in between. This CDR3 is built from 15 residues. CDR3 loop: CASSQELAGLREQYF. The CDR3 DNA sequence: TGTGCCAGCAGCCAAGAGCTCGCAGGGCTCCGCGAGCAGTACTTC.

This clonotype was recorded many times. This rearrangement joins TRBV20-1 to TRBJ1-2; no clear D gene. This CDR3 is 13 amino acids long. The germline V gene encodes CDR1 DFQATT and CDR2 SNEGSKA (reference sequence). V was clipped by 2 bases and J by 5 bases, with 12 bases between them. CDR3 region: CSARFWESYGYTF. Written as DNA, the CDR3 is TGCAGTGCTAGATTCTGGGAGAGTTATGGCTACACCTTC.

The table lists this clonotype with many counts. This chain links TRBV6-2 or TRBV6-3 with TRBJ2-2; D is unresolved. Trimming stripped 5 bases from V and 0 bases from J, with 13 bases between. The germline V gene encodes CDR1 MNHEY and CDR2 SVGEGT. The CDR3 consists of 16 residues. The CDR3 sequence is CASSRETSANTGELFF. The CDR3 nucleotides are TGTGCCAGCAGTCGAGAGACATCTGCGAACACCGGGGAGCTGTTTTTT.

There are a few counts of this clonotype. This chain uses TRBV3-1 with TRBJ2-7; TRBD2 aligns across 8 bases. The J segment lost 5 bases and the V segment lost 6 bases, leaving 12 bases of the junction unmatched. Germline V gene data show CDR1 as LGHDT and CDR2 as YNNKEL (reference sequence). The CDR3 sequence is 15 residues long. The CDR3 DNA reads TGTGCCAGCAGGCGACATCGGGAGGGCCCCAACGAGCAGTACTTC. This encodes CASRRHREGPNEQYF.

A few counts support this clonotype. The chain employs TRBV5-6 and TRBJ2-4; 11 bases agree with TRBD1. Trimming at V came to 0 bases and at J to 6 bases, leaving 2 bases not matched to a gene. This CDR3 has 15 residues. Germline lookup yields CDR1 SGHDT and CDR2 YYEEEE. The CDR3 DNA follows: TGTGCCAGCAGCTTGGGGGGGACAGGGGGAAACATTCAGTACTTC. Amino acids: CASSLGGTGGNIQYF. The full variable domain, its missing parts supplied by reference TRBV5-6 and TRBJ2-4, is DAGVTQSPTHLIKTRGQQVTLRCSPKSGHDTVSWYQQALGQGPQFIFQYYEEEERQRGNFPDRFSGHQFPNYSSELNVNALLLGDSALYLCASSLGGTGGNIQYFGAGTRLSVL.

J is TRBJ2-2 and V is TRBV7-2, with TRBD2 identical over 8 bases. V dropped 6 bases and J dropped 3; count of bases not matched to a gene: 3. The germline gives CDR1 SGHTA, CDR2 FQGNSA. The CDR3 has 14 residues. The DNA for the CDR3 is TGTGCCAGCAGTTTACTAGCGGACACCGGGGAGCTGTTTTTT. This translates into CASSLLADTGELFF.

This clonotype appeared a few times. The chain joins TRBV2 to TRBJ2-2; TRBD2 is a possible D gene (6 bases). This CDR3 is 15 amino acids long. In germline, CDR1 is SNHLY, CDR2 FYNNEI. With 4 bases removed from V and 1 base from J, the gap between germline ends came to 10 bases. CDR3 residues: CASSVWGGNTGELFF. Written as DNA, the CDR3 is TGTGCCAGCAGTGTGTGGGGAGGGAACACCGGGGAGCTGTTTTTT.

This clonotype was observed a handful of times. This chain joins TRBV5-1 and TRBJ2-7; TRBD1 agrees at 8 bases. V dropped 2 bases and J dropped 1; count of bases not matched to a gene: 5. Germline V gene lookup returns CDR1 SGHRS and CDR2 YFSETQ. The CDR3 has 15 residues. The CDR3 region is CASSFLGQDSYEQYF. The CDR3 coding sequence is TGCGCCAGCAGCTTTCTGGGACAGGATTCCTACGAGCAGTACTTC.

This clonotype has only a few counts. The chain carries TRBV29-1 and TRBJ2-7; D might be TRBD2 (5 bases). Germline CDR1 SQVTM, CDR2 ANQGSEA. CDR3 length: 14 amino acids. Trimming removed 5 bases from V and 3 bases from J, with 17 bases in between. The chain's CDR3 is CSVRQEDAFYEQYF. DNA for the CDR3: TGCAGCGTTCGGCAGGAGGACGCCTTCTACGAGCAGTACTTC.

This chain connects TRBV30 to TRBJ2-4; maybe TRBD2 (5 bases). The V and J ends lost 0 bases and 7 bases respectively, with 13 bases between them. CDR1 is GTSNPN, CDR2 SVGIG, per germline (reference sequence). CDR3 length equals 14 residues. CDR3 amino acids: CAWSVRRGRNIQYF. The CDR3 bases are TGTGCCTGGAGTGTACGCCGGGGTAGGAACATTCAGTACTTC.

This clonotype was observed a handful of times. The chain links TRBV5-1 to TRBJ1-1, with 7 bases aligning to TRBD1. This CDR3 spans 15 amino acids. Germline V lookup: CDR1 SGHRS, CDR2 YFSETQ. J was trimmed by 1 base and V by 4 bases; bases with no gene match: 7. CDR3 DNA: TGCGCCAGCAGCGTATTACAGGGGAAGAACACTGAAGCTTTCTTT. Translation: CASSVLQGKNTEAFF. The complete variable domain, with remaining parts taken from reference TRBV5-1 and TRBJ1-1, reads KAGVTQTPRYLIKTRGQQVTLSCSPISGHRSVSWYQQTPGQGLQFLFEYFSETQRNKGNFPGRFSGRQFSNSRSEMNVSTLELGDSALYLCASSVLQGKNTEAFFGQGTRLTVV.

The CDR3 DNA sequence: TGTGCCTGGGAAACCGACAGGGTCGGGAACACTGAAGCTTTCTTT. This gives the protein CAWETDRVGNTEAFF. This chain connects TRBV30 to TRBJ1-1; 7 nucleotides match TRBD1. Unmatched junction bases numbered 10, after V lost 5 bases and J lost 1 base. The CDR3 sequence is 15 residues long. Germline V gene lookup returns CDR1 GTSNPN and CDR2 SVGIG (reference sequence).